Listed here are 30 T cell receptor beta chains from one sample, sequenced in a study of T cells of healthy individuals. TCRdb fed the 5' RACE reads into MiXCR, producing one record per CDR3 protein. The data contain some 100,000 distinct CDR3 sequences, 17% of them singletons. These receptors were taken from a human donor in good health.

This clonotype was recorded a few times. The chain combines TRBV20-1 with TRBJ2-3; unclear D gene. Germline V CDR1 and CDR2: DFQATT, SNEGSKA (reference sequence). CDR3 size: 14 residues. V shed 3 bases and J shed 8 bases, with 18 bases lying between them. CDR3 region: CSASLGFPPFTQYF. CDR3 nucleotide sequence: TGCAGTGCTAGTCTCGGTTTTCCCCCGTTTACGCAGTATTTT.

This clonotype was detected only a few times. The chain uses TRBV20-1 and TRBJ1-5, with D unclear. V shed 5 bases and J shed 6 bases, with 11 bases lying between them. Per the germline V gene, CDR1 is DFQATT and CDR2 is SNEGSKA (reference sequence). This CDR3 is built from 12 residues. The CDR3 coding sequence is TGCAGTGCTCCCCCCCTCGGTCAGCCCCAGCATTTT. Protein product: CSAPPLGQPQHF.

The chain uses TRBV5-1 and TRBJ2-6; D is ambiguous. CDR3 length: 14 residues. The germline V and J ends were trimmed by 6 bases and 0 bases, with 7 bases remaining between them. The germline CDR1 and CDR2 sequences are SGHRS and YFSETQ. The CDR3 region is CASKESSGANVLTF. CDR3 nucleotide sequence: TGCGCCAGCAAGGAGAGCTCTGGGGCCAACGTCCTGACTTTC.

This clonotype was seen ten or more times. The chain recombines TRBV4-3 with TRBJ2-7; 9 positions match TRBD1. The germline gives CDR1 LGHNA, CDR2 YSLEER. The J segment lost 7 bases and the V segment lost 0 bases, leaving 7 bases of the junction unmatched. The CDR3 extends over 15 amino acids. The CDR3 DNA reads TGCGCCAGCAGCCAAGAGTTCGGACAGGGGAGGGAGCAGTACTTC. It is translated as CASSQEFGQGREQYF.

The sample holds many counts of this clonotype. The chain couples TRBV18 to TRBJ1-2; D is unresolved. Germline lookup yields CDR1 KGHSH and CDR2 LQKENI. The CDR3 contains 13 residues. V was clipped by 3 bases and J by 3 bases, with 8 bases between them. In nucleotides, the CDR3 is TGTGCCAGCTCACCCGAGACGTACTATGGCTACACCTTC. It is translated as CASSPETYYGYTF.

This clonotype was counted only a few times. The rearrangement links TRBV5-1 to TRBJ1-1; 8 nucleotides agree with TRBD1. The CDR3 runs 15 residues. The V segment lost 0 bases and the J segment 6 bases; nucleotides outside the gene matches: 7. The V gene's germline CDR1 is SGHRS and CDR2 YFSETQ. DNA for the CDR3: TGCGCCAGCAGCTTGGGCCGACAGGGGCGGGCTGAAGCTTTCTTT. It specifies CASSLGRQGRAEAFF.

This rearrangement joins TRBV7-6 to TRBJ1-1, with D unresolved. The CDR3 totals 14 residues. CDR1 and CDR2 from the germline V gene are SGHVS and FNYEAQ. V was clipped by 1 base and J by 5 bases, with 11 bases between them. Here the CDR3 reads CASSLGGRGTEAFF. CDR3 bases: TGTGCCAGCAGCTTAGGTGGGCGCGGGACTGAAGCTTTCTTT.

Only a few counts were recorded for this clonotype. V is TRBV5-1 and J is TRBJ2-1, with D maybe TRBD1 (6 bases). Looked up from germline, CDR1 is SGHRS and CDR2 is YFSETQ. The CDR3 is 14 amino acids. V was shortened by 1 base and J by 5 bases, with 10 bases between the two germline ends. The CDR3 nucleotides read TGCGCCAGCAGCTTGACAGGGCTTGACAATGAGCAGTTCTTC. Protein: CASSLTGLDNEQFF. The variable domain in full, with the rest retrieved from reference TRBV5-1 and TRBJ2-1, is KAGVTQTPRYLIKTRGQQVTLSCSPISGHRSVSWYQQTPGQGLQFLFEYFSETQRNKGNFPGRFSGRQFSNSRSEMNVSTLELGDSALYLCASSLTGLDNEQFFGPGTRLTVL.

This chain links TRBV6-2 or TRBV6-3 with TRBJ1-1; the D is unclear. This CDR3 is built from 14 residues. V gave up 0 bases and J gave up 6 bases, with 11 bases separating them. Germline V CDR1 and CDR2: MNHEY, SVGEGT. CDR3 sequence reads: CASSYSPENPEAFF. For the CDR3, the DNA is TGTGCCAGCAGTTACTCGCCTGAAAATCCTGAAGCTTTCTTT.

V is TRBV27 and J is TRBJ2-7, with TRBD1 matching 9 bases. This CDR3 comprises 17 residues. With V trimmed by 3 bases and J by 5 bases, 14 bases remained unmatched. Germline-derived CDR1 and CDR2 are MNHEY and SMNVEV (reference sequence). The CDR3 here is CASSLSRDRVLSHEQYF. The CDR3 nucleotides are TGTGCCAGCAGTTTGTCCCGGGACAGGGTACTGTCCCACGAGCAGTACTTC.

Only a few counts were recorded for this clonotype. The chain employs TRBV19 and TRBJ2-1; TRBD2 is a possible D gene (5 bases). Germline V lookup: CDR1 LNHDA, CDR2 SQIVND (reference sequence). The length of the CDR3 is 14 residues. V was clipped by 4 bases and J by 8 bases, with 15 bases between them. The CDR3 here is CASSRDRTVDEQFF. The CDR3 DNA follows: TGTGCCAGTAGTAGAGACCGGACTGTCGATGAGCAGTTCTTC.

This sequence joins TRBV7-2 and TRBJ2-7; D unclear. The V gene lost 3 bases and the J gene lost 2 bases, with 8 bases spanning the gap. The CDR3 has 13 residues. The germline V gene has CDR1 SGHTA and CDR2 FQGNSA. This CDR3 reads CASSFRSAYEQYF. CDR3 nucleotides: TGTGCCAGCAGCTTCAGGTCGGCCTACGAGCAGTACTTC.

This clonotype has a handful of counts. The V and J genes are TRBV3-1 and TRBJ2-5, with 7 bases lining up with TRBD1. This CDR3 is built from 13 residues. Trimming at V came to 5 bases and at J to 4 bases, leaving 4 bases not matched to a gene. Germline CDR1 LGHDT, CDR2 YNNKEL (reference sequence). CDR3 protein: CASSAPGGETQYF. The DNA for the CDR3 is TGTGCCAGCAGCGCCCCAGGGGGAGAGACCCAGTACTTC.

The chain employs TRBV4-3 and TRBJ2-5; TRBD1 matches at 8 bases. J gave up 5 bases and V 0 bases, and 5 bases lay outside the gene matches. CDR3 length: 15 residues. Germline V gene sequence: CDR1 LGHNA, CDR2 YSLEER. The CDR3 nucleotides are TGCGCCAGCAGCCAAGAAACAGGGGGTGTTGAGACCCAGTACTTC. It specifies CASSQETGGVETQYF.

The J gene is TRBJ1-5, the V gene TRBV7-2; unclear D gene. CDR1 SGHTA and CDR2 FQGNSA come from the germline V gene. Trimming left V 1 base short and J 1 base short, with 8 bases between. This CDR3 region has 15 residues. Written as DNA, the CDR3 is TGTGCCAGCAGCTTAGGTTGGGAGAGCAATCAGCCCCAGCATTTT. This translates into CASSLGWESNQPQHF.

This clonotype has ten or more counts. This chain uses TRBV19 with TRBJ2-2; D unclear. V was cut by 8 bases and J by 6 bases, with 10 bases left in between. From germline, CDR1 is LNHDA and CDR2 SQIVND (reference sequence). The CDR3 is 12 amino acids. As DNA, the CDR3 is TGTGCCAGTTATAAATCCTCCGGGGAGCTGTTTTTT. Its translation is CASYKSSGELFF.

Many counts were recorded for this clonotype. V and J are TRBV6-5 and TRBJ1-1; no clear D gene. Germline CDR1 reads MNHEY; CDR2 reads SVGAGI. V dropped 8 bases and J dropped 0 bases, with 10 bases sitting between them. The CDR3 runs to 13 residues. The CDR3 here is CASSRTMNTEAFF. CDR3 bases: TGTGCCAGCTCTAGGACCATGAACACTGAAGCTTTCTTT.

Many counts were recorded for this clonotype. The V gene is TRBV5-1, the J gene TRBJ2-2; 9 bases agree with TRBD2. The CDR3 has 15 residues. J was trimmed by 7 bases and V by 5 bases; bases with no gene match: 9. The germline V gene encodes CDR1 SGHRS and CDR2 YFSETQ. CDR3 coding DNA: TGCGCCAGCAGGTCCGGGACTAGCTCATTCGGGGAGCTGTTTTTT. This gives the protein CASRSGTSSFGELFF.

The rearrangement uses TRBV11-2 and TRBJ1-1; D ambiguous. Trimming pared 4 bases from V and 3 bases from J, leaving 6 bases between. This CDR3 has 12 amino acids. CDR1 and CDR2 from the germline V gene are SGHAT and FQNNGV. CDR3 loop: CASSYSDTEAFF. The CDR3 DNA follows: TGTGCCAGCAGCTACAGTGACACTGAAGCTTTCTTT.

The sample holds many counts of this clonotype. This chain joins TRBV2 and TRBJ1-1; weak D call: TRBD1 (5 bases). V dropped 6 bases and J dropped 1 base, with 9 bases sitting between them. Germline V gives CDR1 SNHLY, CDR2 FYNNEI. There are 13 residues in the CDR3. Written as DNA, the CDR3 is TGTGCCAGCAGGCGCCAGGGGAACACTGAAGCTTTCTTT. Its protein is CASRRQGNTEAFF.

This rearrangement joins TRBV12-3 or TRBV12-4 to TRBJ1-5; 8 nucleotides match TRBD1. The length of the CDR3 is 14 residues. Trimming removed 5 bases from V and 9 bases from J; junction bases left unmatched: 9. As DNA, the CDR3 is TGTGCCAGCAGTCCGGGACAGGAATCTCCGCCCCAGCATTTT. Translation: CASSPGQESPPQHF.

In this sample, this clonotype turned up many times. The CDR3: CASSQNPGDTQYF. In nucleotides, the CDR3 is TGCGCCAGCAGCCAAAACCCTGGGGATACGCAGTATTTT. The chain is built from TRBV4-1 and TRBJ2-3; D is unclear. This CDR3 is built from 13 residues. Trimming left V 2 bases short and J 6 bases short, with 9 bases between. Germline values: CDR1 MGHRA, CDR2 YSYEKL.

This clonotype has at least ten counts. The genes are TRBV4-2 and TRBJ2-2; 7 nucleotides align to TRBD1. There are 15 residues in the CDR3. Germline V CDR1 and CDR2: LGHNA, YNFKEQ. The V gene end was trimmed by 3 bases and the J gene end by 3 bases; junction bases not matched to a gene: 4. CDR3 in DNA: TGTGCCAGCAGCCACGGAGACAGGGACACCGGGGAGCTGTTTTTT. Its protein is CASSHGDRDTGELFF.

A few counts support this clonotype. CDR3 bases: TGTGCCACCAGCAGTCGGTACAGAGATACGCAGTATTTT. Its protein product is CATSSRYRDTQYF. V is TRBV15 and J is TRBJ2-3; D unresolved. The ends were cut back, 3 bases at V and 5 bases at J, with 9 bases in the middle. There are 13 residues in the CDR3. The germline CDR1 and CDR2 sequences are LNHNV and YYDKDF (reference sequence).

This clonotype showed up many times. J is TRBJ2-1 and V is TRBV18; a weak D match, TRBD2 (6 bases). Germline values: CDR1 KGHSH, CDR2 LQKENI. The CDR3 is made up of 15 amino acids. The V and J ends lost 2 bases and 0 bases respectively, with 8 bases between them. In DNA, the CDR3 is TGTGCCAGCTCACCAGGGACTGACTCCTACAATGAGCAGTTCTTC. Translating gives CASSPGTDSYNEQFF.

V usage is TRBV5-1 and J usage is TRBJ2-7; a weak D match, TRBD2 (5 bases). The CDR3 contains 14 residues. Germline V gene lookup returns CDR1 SGHRS and CDR2 YFSETQ. The germline V and J ends were trimmed by 2 bases and 0 bases, with 9 bases remaining between them. CDR3 protein: CASSFGGPSYEQYF. CDR3 sequence (DNA): TGCGCCAGCAGCTTCGGCGGGCCCTCCTACGAGCAGTACTTC.

This clonotype has more than one count but fewer than ten. The V call is TRBV20-1, the J call TRBJ2-3, with TRBD2 matching 10 bases. Germline CDR1 reads DFQATT; CDR2 reads SNEGSKA (reference sequence). This CDR3 comprises 15 residues. V lost 6 bases, J lost 6 bases, and 12 bases stayed unmatched. As DNA, the CDR3 is TGCAGTGCGGCCCGTCTAGCGGGGGTCTCCGATACGCAGTATTTT. This encodes CSAARLAGVSDTQYF.

This clonotype was detected a few times. The V gene is TRBV28, the J gene TRBJ1-4; 7 bases agree with TRBD1. The germline V gene has CDR1 MDHEN and CDR2 SYDVKM. The CDR3 length is 16 residues. The trim removed 4 bases at V and 8 bases at J, leaving 13 bases unmatched. CDR3 bases: TGTGCCAGCAGTTGGAATTTTTTGACAGGGACAGAAAAACTGTTTTTT. Translation gives CASSWNFLTGTEKLFF. Variable domain in full (rest from reference TRBV28 and TRBJ1-4): DVKVTQSSRYLVKRTGEKVFLECVQDMDHENMFWYRQDPGLGLRLIYFSYDVKMKEKGDIPEGYSVSREKKERFSLILESASTNQTSMYLCASSWNFLTGTEKLFFGSGTQLSVL.

The J gene is TRBJ2-4, the V gene TRBV4-2; 8 positions match TRBD2. V trimming: 0 bases; J trimming: 7 bases; junction bases outside the gene matches: 5. Germline V lookup: CDR1 LGHNA, CDR2 YNFKEQ. The CDR3 runs to 15 residues. The CDR3 region is CASSQDSGTSNIQYF. Written as DNA, the CDR3 is TGTGCCAGCAGCCAAGATAGCGGGACGAGCAACATTCAGTACTTC.

The chain joins TRBV2 to TRBJ2-7; D uncertain. Germline CDR1 reads SNHLY; CDR2 reads FYNNEI. CDR3 length: 14 residues. Trimming stripped 3 bases from V and 3 bases from J, with 12 bases between. The CDR3: CASSEPRSRYEQYF. DNA for the CDR3: TGTGCCAGCAGTGAGCCCAGGAGCCGCTACGAGCAGTACTTC.